One sample yielded the 23 T cell receptor beta chains listed below, sequenced in a study of molecular identifiers for immune sequencing clone quantification. TCRdb re-called the PCR reads with MiXCR, one entry per CDR3 protein. The sample comprises over 550,000 distinct CDR3 sequences, about 25% of which are singletons, and 0.78% rests with the top ten. Sequencing input: naive CD8+ T cells from blood, with Jurkat cell RNA spiked in. The subset here: FACS-sorted CD8+CD4-CCR7+CD45RA+ naive T cells. The origin of the receptors is a human donor in good health. Some libraries in this study had Jurkat cell RNA spiked in.

On this clonotype itself: A junction end diverges from the germline sequence, so it may reflect a read error. V usage is TRBV20-1 and J usage is TRBJ2-2; 8 nucleotides line up with TRBD2. This CDR3 comprises 18 residues. Per germline, CDR1 DFQATT and CDR2 SNEGSKA (reference sequence). The DNA for the CDR3 is TGCAGTGCTCGAGATCAAAACCGGGGACTAGGAAACTACGGGGAGCAGTTTTTT. Protein sequence: CSARDQNRGLGNYGEQFF.

At least ten counts were recorded for this clonotype. The rearrangement uses TRBV7-9 and TRBJ2-7; D remains unclear. Germline V gene data show CDR1 as SEHNR and CDR2 as FQNEAQ (reference sequence). The CDR3 has 15 residues. V lost 1 base to trimming and J lost 2 bases, with 12 bases between them. The CDR3 DNA reads TGTGCCAGCAGCTTAGGGGGTAGGCGGACCTACGAGCAGTACTTC. Amino acid sequence: CASSLGGRRTYEQYF.

CDR3 sequence reads: CATSGGNSGGVTDTQYF. In DNA form, the CDR3 reads TGTGCCACCAGCGGAGGAAATAGCGGGGGAGTCACAGATACGCAGTATTTT. J is TRBJ2-3 and V is TRBV15; the match to TRBD2 covers 9 bases. The CDR3 has 17 amino acids. Trimming removed 5 bases from V and 2 bases from J; junction bases left unmatched: 11. Germline V CDR1 and CDR2: LNHNV, YYDKDF (reference sequence).

The chain uses TRBV27 and TRBJ2-3, with 8 bases that match TRBD1. With V trimmed by 4 bases and J by 1 base, 7 bases remained unmatched. Germline loops: CDR1 MNHEY, CDR2 SMNVEV (reference sequence). The CDR3 consists of 16 residues. The CDR3 region has the DNA TGTGCCAGCAGTTCCCTGACAGGGGATGGCACAGATACGCAGTATTTT. Translated: CASSSLTGDGTDTQYF.

This chain connects TRBV2 to TRBJ2-6; D may match TRBD1 or TRBD2 (5 bases each). There are 14 residues in the CDR3. CDR1 SNHLY and CDR2 FYNNEI come from the germline V gene. Trimming pared 6 bases from V and 2 bases from J, leaving 8 bases between. CDR3 bases: TGTGCCAGCAGGGGGGAAACTGGGGCCAACGTCCTGACTTTC. Translation: CASRGETGANVLTF.

Comments on this clonotype: Without the conserved terminal phenylalanine or tryptophan, this CDR3 likely stems from a read error. The gene calls are TRBV6-5 and TRBJ2-7, with 14 positions matching TRBD2. Per germline, CDR1 MNHEY and CDR2 SVGAGI. This CDR3 comprises 16 residues. The V gene end was trimmed by 6 bases and the J gene end by 6 bases; junction bases not matched to a gene: 10. The CDR3 here is CASRTGTSGRKGEQYS. CDR3 sequence (DNA): TGTGCCAGCAGGACCGGGACTAGCGGGAGAAAGGGCGAGCAGTACTCC.

There are many counts of this clonotype. CDR3 in DNA: TGTGCCAGCAGCTTACCGACAGACCTGCTGAACACTGAAGCTTTCTTT. This sequence encodes CASSLPTDLLNTEAFF. The chain has TRBV7-9 and TRBJ1-1; perhaps TRBD1 as D (5 bases). Germline V gene data show CDR1 as SEHNR and CDR2 as FQNEAQ (reference sequence). The CDR3 has 16 residues. V lost 2 bases and J lost 0, with 13 bases in between. Variable domain in full (rest from reference TRBV7-9 and TRBJ1-1): DTGVSQNPRHKITKRGQNVTFRCDPISEHNRLYWYRQTLGQGPEFLTYFQNEAQLEKSRLLSDRFSAERPKGSFSTLEIQRTEQGDSAMYLCASSLPTDLLNTEAFFGQGTRLTVV.

This clonotype was seen ten or more times. J is TRBJ2-7 and V is TRBV2, with 12 bases lining up with TRBD1. The CDR3 length is 15 residues. Germline V gene data show CDR1 as SNHLY and CDR2 as FYNNEI. With 6 bases clipped from V and 7 bases from J, the junction kept 10 bases outside the gene matches. DNA of the CDR3: TGTGCCAGCAGGGGGACAGGGGGCCCTCCGGGTGAGCAGTACTTC. It specifies CASRGTGGPPGEQYF.

The chain carries TRBV11-2 and TRBJ2-1; TRBD1 matches at 9 bases. Germline CDR1 SGHAT, CDR2 FQNNGV. CDR3 length equals 13 residues. Germline trimming cut 3 bases from V and 8 bases from J; bases unmatched to any gene: 2. CDR3 residues: CASSFTGGHEQFF. DNA of the CDR3: TGTGCCAGCAGCTTCACAGGGGGCCATGAGCAGTTCTTC.

There are a few counts of this clonotype. The chain carries TRBV5-5 and TRBJ2-7; tentative D call: TRBD1 (5 bases). Germline V lookup: CDR1 SGHKS, CDR2 YYEKEE (reference sequence). The CDR3 is 16 residues long. Trimming removed 0 bases at V and 1 base at J, with 14 bases between. CDR3 protein: CASSLGVQGPSYEQYF. The CDR3 DNA is TGTGCCAGCAGCTTGGGGGTTCAGGGCCCATCCTACGAGCAGTACTTC.

The rearrangement uses TRBV6-6 and TRBJ2-1, with D perhaps TRBD2 (5 bases). Trimming cost V 2 bases and J 7 bases, with 9 bases left between them. Germline CDR1 is MNHNY and CDR2 is SVGAGI (reference sequence). This CDR3 spans 13 amino acids. The CDR3, as DNA: TGTGCCAGCAGTTACGAGCGAGGGAATGAGCAGTTCTTC. This gives the protein CASSYERGNEQFF.

On this clonotype itself: The conserved final phenylalanine or tryptophan is absent from the CDR3, which likely points to a read error. The DNA is left out, because the CDR3 cannot be placed on it with certainty; the CDR3 is given as TCRdb lists it. The chain has TRBV6-2 or TRBV6-3 and TRBJ1-1; TRBD1 is the table's D call, not checked against the DNA. Germline CDR1 and CDR2: MNHEY and SVGEGT. The CDR3 spans 17 residues, counting both ends. The chain's CDR3 is CASSSLGQILKNTEAFI.

A note on this clonotype: A much larger clone is a single base away; this may be a read error. V is TRBV4-2 and J is TRBJ2-3; tentatively, D is TRBD1 (6 bases). CDR3 length: 15 amino acids. CDR1 is LGHNA, CDR2 YNFKEQ, per germline. The CDR3 loop reads CASGQGGRSTDTQYF. CDR3 sequence (DNA): TGTGCCAGCGGCCAAGGGGGTAGAAGCACAGATACGCAGTATTTT.

This clonotype occurred many times. The chain couples TRBV7-6 to TRBJ1-1; D is possibly TRBD1 (5 bases). In germline, CDR1 is SGHVS, CDR2 FNYEAQ. V dropped 5 bases and J dropped 4 bases, with 14 bases sitting between them. This CDR3 contains 14 residues. CDR3 protein: CASSRGEKSTEAFF. The CDR3, as DNA: TGTGCCAGCAGCCGGGGGGAGAAGAGCACTGAAGCTTTCTTT.

This clonotype turned up a few times. V and J are TRBV6-2 or TRBV6-3 and TRBJ2-2; possible D gene TRBD1, 6 bases. The CDR3 length is 19 residues. V was shortened by 2 bases and J by 2 bases, with 21 bases between the two germline ends. The germline V gene has CDR1 MNHEY and CDR2 SVGEGT. The CDR3 nucleotides are TGTGCCAGCAGTTACACCAACCCAGGGACATTGGGAAACACCGGGGAGCTGTTTTTT. It codes for CASSYTNPGTLGNTGELFF.

Worth noting for this clonotype: This may stem from a read error, because a much larger clone lies one nucleotide away. The J gene is TRBJ2-7, the V gene TRBV18; TRBD1 is a possible D gene (5 bases). The CDR3 spans 13 residues. V gave up 6 bases and J gave up 2 bases, with 11 bases separating them. CDR1 is KGHSH, CDR2 LQKENI, per germline. The CDR3 nucleotides read TGTGCCAGCTCGCCCAACAGGACCTACGAGCAGTACTTC. This codes for CASSPNRTYEQYF.

This clonotype occurred many times. J is TRBJ2-3 and V is TRBV29-1, with D unclear. Germline-derived CDR1 and CDR2 are SQVTM and ANQGSEA. CDR3 length: 15 residues. V lost 1 base and J lost 4, with 15 bases in between. In nucleotides, the CDR3 is TGCAGCGTTGAAGTCGGGCACGAAACCCCAGATACGCAGTATTTT. Translation: CSVEVGHETPDTQYF.

The sample holds many counts of this clonotype. The V and J genes are TRBV7-9 and TRBJ2-7; D gene ambiguous. This CDR3 is 14 amino acids long. With 5 bases removed from V and 0 bases from J, the gap between germline ends came to 11 bases. Germline values: CDR1 SEHNR, CDR2 FQNEAQ (reference sequence). CDR3 sequence: CASSGTLISYEQYF. Here the CDR3 DNA reads TGTGCCAGCAGCGGCACCCTAATCTCCTACGAGCAGTACTTC. Full variable domain (missing parts from reference TRBV7-9 and TRBJ2-7): DTGVSQNPRHKITKRGQNVTFRCDPISEHNRLYWYRQTLGQGPEFLTYFQNEAQLEKSRLLSDRFSAERPKGSFSTLEIQRTEQGDSAMYLCASSGTLISYEQYFGPGTRLTVT.

This clonotype has more than one count but fewer than ten. The V call is TRBV7-9, the J call TRBJ2-7; D possibly corresponds to TRBD1 (5 bases). The CDR3 is 14 residues long. The germline gives CDR1 SEHNR, CDR2 FQNEAQ (reference sequence). Trimming left V 1 base short and J 3 bases short, with 10 bases between. The CDR3 sequence: CASSLDRPVYEQYF. The CDR3 DNA reads TGTGCCAGCAGCTTAGACAGGCCAGTCTACGAGCAGTACTTC.

This clonotype was counted only a few times. This rearrangement joins TRBV19 to TRBJ1-5; TRBD1 is a possible D gene (5 bases). The CDR3 has 15 amino acids. Germline V lookup: CDR1 LNHDA, CDR2 SQIVND (reference sequence). Trimming took 4 bases from V and 3 from J, leaving 13 bases between them. CDR3 nucleotide sequence: TGTGCCAGTAGTAGGGCAGGGAGTTCCAATCAGCCCCAGCATTTT. Translated: CASSRAGSSNQPQHF.

There are many counts of this clonotype. V is TRBV27 and J is TRBJ2-4; perhaps D is TRBD1 or TRBD2 (5 bases each). CDR1 is MNHEY and CDR2 is SMNVEV in the germline V gene (reference sequence). V was pared by 4 bases and J by 7 bases, with 14 bases between. This CDR3 contains 14 residues. The chain's CDR3 is CASSSGPDGNIQYF. CDR3 nucleotides: TGTGCCAGCAGTTCGGGGCCGGACGGCAACATTCAGTACTTC.

The CDR3 reads CASTPPDGAEAFF. The CDR3 DNA reads as TGTGCCAGCACCCCACCGGACGGGGCTGAAGCTTTCTTT. This rearrangement joins TRBV5-8 to TRBJ1-1; D unresolved. This CDR3 has 13 residues. In germline, CDR1 is SGHTS, CDR2 YDEGEE. The ends were cut back, 6 bases at V and 6 bases at J, with 15 bases in the middle.

This clonotype appeared a few times. The chain's CDR3 is CSARDLAGVYNEQFF. The CDR3 nucleotides are TGCAGTGCTAGAGATCTAGCGGGGGTATACAATGAGCAGTTCTTC. The rearrangement links TRBV20-1 to TRBJ2-1, with 10 bases fitting TRBD2. The CDR3 covers 15 residues. Losses at the gene ends were 0 bases for V and 4 bases for J; bases not matched to a gene: 3. Germline CDR1 reads DFQATT; CDR2 reads SNEGSKA (reference sequence).